These T cell receptor beta chains were read from a single sample in a study of T cell repertoires in cytomegalovirus infection. TCRdb reprocessed the reads with MiXCR, giving one entry per CDR3 protein. The sample lists some 920,000 distinct CDR3 sequences; around 30% were seen once. No cognate antigen is known for these TCRs. The specimen comprised cultured CD8+ T cells from PBMCs, sampled from culture after CMV antigen stimulation. All receptors derive from a human donor in good health (CMV status not recorded). Some clones in this sample may be carry-over from other donors' samples. Each CDR3 is given with its conserved first and last residue. Fields, in order: D gene, J gene, V gene, CDR3 length, CDR3 protein. D genes are given only for firm matches.

TRBD1 TRBJ1-2 TRBV6-5 15 CASSWGQGNPYGYTF
. TRBJ2-7 TRBV7-9 14 CASSVSGIPYEQYF
. TRBJ2-2 TRBV7-6 17 CASSYDPATPNTGELFF
. TRBJ1-2 TRBV28 14 CATIQDRLHYGYTF
TRBD1 TRBJ2-1 TRBV7-9 19 CASSLPGTGGLNSYNEQFF
TRBD1 TRBJ2-1 TRBV6-5 15 CASRSGTGVYNEQFF
. TRBJ1-2 TRBV4-2 14 CASSQGFGDYGYTF
. TRBJ1-1 TRBV6-5 12 CASSPWNGEAFF
TRBD1 TRBJ2-2 TRBV5-4 16 CASSSRDSLNTGELFF
. TRBJ1-2 TRBV4-1 16 CASSQGPRPENYGYTF
. TRBJ1-1 TRBV29-1 14 CSHPREGGGTEAFF
. TRBJ2-5 TRBV12-5 14 CASGSPGRRETQYF
TRBD1 TRBJ1-2 TRBV2 15 CASSDLQGVDYGYTF
TRBD2 TRBJ2-5 TRBV19 15 CASSLSGGVSETQYF
TRBD2 TRBJ2-3 TRBV6-5 13 CASTGRGADTQYF
. TRBJ1-5 TRBV11-2 18 CASSLNTFYGLKNQPQHF
. TRBJ1-6 TRBV4-1 16 CASSQGEGSYNSPLHF
. TRBJ1-6 TRBV7-2 17 CASSLGGASSYNSPLHF
. TRBJ2-1 TRBV12-5 15 CASGHFRGPYNEQFF
TRBD1 TRBJ2-1 TRBV19 15 CASSWAGQENNKQFF
TRBD1 TRBJ2-2 TRBV25-1 18 CASSEFSRDRVLTGELFF
TRBD2 TRBJ2-3 TRBV11-1 18 CASSLEGLAGSLTDTQYF
TRBD2 TRBJ2-5 TRBV4-1 17 CASSQGLQRGAQETQYF
. TRBJ2-2 TRBV6-1 16 CASSGPPGHYTGELFF